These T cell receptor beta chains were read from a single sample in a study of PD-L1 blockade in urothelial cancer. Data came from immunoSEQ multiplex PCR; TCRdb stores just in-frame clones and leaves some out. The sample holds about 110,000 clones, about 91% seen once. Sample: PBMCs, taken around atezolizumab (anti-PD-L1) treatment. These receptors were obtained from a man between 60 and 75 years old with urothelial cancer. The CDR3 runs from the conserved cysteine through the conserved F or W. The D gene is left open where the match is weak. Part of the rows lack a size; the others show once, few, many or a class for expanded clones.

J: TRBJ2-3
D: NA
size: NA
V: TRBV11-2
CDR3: CASSSQQEDTQYF
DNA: TGTGCCAGCAGCTCGCAACAGGAAGATACGCAGTATTTT

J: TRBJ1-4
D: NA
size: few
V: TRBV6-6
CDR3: CASSSGQPNEKLFF
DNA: TGTGCCAGCAGTAGCGGACAGCCTAATGAAAAACTGTTTTTT

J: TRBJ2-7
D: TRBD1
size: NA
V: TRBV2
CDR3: CASRARTGEYEQYF
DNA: TGTGCCAGCAGAGCTAGGACAGGGGAATACGAGCAGTACTTC

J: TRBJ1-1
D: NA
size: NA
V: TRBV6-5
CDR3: CASSTGMNTEAFF
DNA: TGTGCCAGCAGCACAGGCATGAACACTGAAGCTTTCTTT

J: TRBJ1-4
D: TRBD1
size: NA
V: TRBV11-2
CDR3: CASSGGDREKLFF
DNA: TGTGCCAGCAGCGGGGGGGACAGGGAAAAACTGTTTTTT

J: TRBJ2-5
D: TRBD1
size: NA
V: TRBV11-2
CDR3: CASSYGQGQETQYF
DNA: TGTGCCAGCAGCTATGGACAGGGACAAGAGACCCAGTACTTC

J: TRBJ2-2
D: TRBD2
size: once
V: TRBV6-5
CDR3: CASTTSGGNTGELFF
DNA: TGTGCCAGCACCACTAGCGGGGGGAACACCGGGGAGCTGTTTTTT

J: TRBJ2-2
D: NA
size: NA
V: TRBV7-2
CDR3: CASSLVSRTGELFF
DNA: TGTGCCAGCAGCTTAGTCTCGCGCACCGGGGAGCTGTTTTTT

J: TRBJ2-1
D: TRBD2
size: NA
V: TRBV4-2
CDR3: CASSQELAGPVNEQFF
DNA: TGTGCCAGCAGCCAAGAGTTAGCGGGACCGGTAAATGAGCAGTTCTTC

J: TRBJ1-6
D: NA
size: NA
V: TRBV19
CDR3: CASSHRQIRDNSPLHF
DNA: TGTGCCAGTAGCCATCGACAGATTAGGGATAATTCACCCCTCCACTTT

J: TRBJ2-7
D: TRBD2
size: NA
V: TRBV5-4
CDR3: CASSSRAGTSGGALHF
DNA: TGTGCCAGCAGCTCCAGAGCCGGGACTAGCGGGGGGGCCCTTCACTTC

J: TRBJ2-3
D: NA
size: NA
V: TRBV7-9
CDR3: CASSDHGSDTQYF
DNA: TGTGCCAGCAGCGACCACGGGTCTGATACGCAGTATTTT

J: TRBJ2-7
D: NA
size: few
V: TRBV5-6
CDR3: CASSLWGGAATGYEQYF
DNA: TGTGCCAGCAGCTTGTGGGGGGGGGCGGCCACGGGCTACGAGCAGTACTTC

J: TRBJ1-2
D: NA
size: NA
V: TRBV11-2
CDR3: CASSPSSGYGYTF
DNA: TGTGCCAGCAGCCCCTCATCCGGCTATGGCTACACCTTC

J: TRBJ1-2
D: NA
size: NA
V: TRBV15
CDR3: CATSRGGVTNYGYTF
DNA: TGTGCCACCAGCAGAGGAGGCGTCACTAACTATGGCTACACCTTC

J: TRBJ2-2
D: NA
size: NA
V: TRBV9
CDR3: CASSVLPLSPGVGGAGELFF
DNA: TGTGCCAGCAGCGTACTACCCCTCAGCCCGGGCGTAGGAGGGGCCGGGGAGCTGTTTTTT

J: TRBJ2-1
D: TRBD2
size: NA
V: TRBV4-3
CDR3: CASSQGVLAGSYNEQFF
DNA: TGCGCCAGCAGCCAAGGTGTACTAGCGGGGTCCTACAATGAGCAGTTCTTC

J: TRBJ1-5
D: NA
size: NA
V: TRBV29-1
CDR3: CSVEAGNGNQPQHF
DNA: TGCAGCGTTGAAGCAGGGAACGGCAATCAGCCCCAGCATTTT

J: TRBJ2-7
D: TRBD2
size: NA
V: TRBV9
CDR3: CASSVGGGLYEQYF
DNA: TGTGCCAGCAGCGTCGGGGGGGGGTTATACGAGCAGTACTTC

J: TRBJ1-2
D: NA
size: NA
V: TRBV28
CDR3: CASSLYYRVGNYGYTF
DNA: TGTGCCAGCAGTTTATATTACAGGGTGGGAAACTATGGCTACACCTTC

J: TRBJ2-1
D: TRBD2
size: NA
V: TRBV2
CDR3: CASSELAGTSYNEQFF
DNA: TGTGCCAGCAGTGAGCTAGCGGGGACTTCCTACAATGAGCAGTTCTTC

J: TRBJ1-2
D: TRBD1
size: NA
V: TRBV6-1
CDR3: CASSEPTGVNYGYTF
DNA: TGTGCCAGCAGTGAACCGACAGGGGTTAACTATGGCTACACCTTC

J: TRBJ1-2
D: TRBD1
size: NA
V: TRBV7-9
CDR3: CASSSVDRRSGYTF
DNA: TGTGCCAGCAGCTCCGTGGACAGGAGAAGTGGCTACACCTTC

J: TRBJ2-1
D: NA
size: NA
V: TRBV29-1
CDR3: CSVEKGRNEQFF
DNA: TGCAGCGTTGAAAAGGGGAGGAATGAGCAGTTCTTC

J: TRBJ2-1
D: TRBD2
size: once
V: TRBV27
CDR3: CASSLLTSGRPLGEQFF
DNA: TGTGCCAGCAGTTTATTGACTAGCGGGAGGCCCCTTGGAGAGCAGTTCTTC

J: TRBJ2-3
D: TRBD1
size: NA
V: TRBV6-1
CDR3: CASSKGQGITDTQYF
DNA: TGTGCCAGCAGCAAGGGACAGGGAATAACAGATACGCAGTATTTT

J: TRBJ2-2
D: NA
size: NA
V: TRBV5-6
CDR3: CASSRGTGELFF
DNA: TGTGCCAGCAGTAGGGGCACCGGGGAGCTGTTTTTT

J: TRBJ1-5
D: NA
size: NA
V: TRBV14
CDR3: CASSQSTAQYSNQPQHF
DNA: TGTGCCAGCAGCCAAAGTACAGCACAGTATAGCAATCAGCCCCAGCATTTT

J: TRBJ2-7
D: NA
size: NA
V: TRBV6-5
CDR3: CASSWRDGASYEQYF
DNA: TGTGCCAGCAGTTGGCGGGACGGCGCCTCCTACGAGCAGTACTTC

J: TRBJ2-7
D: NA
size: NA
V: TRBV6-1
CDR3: CASSEAYPYEQYF
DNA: TGTGCCAGCAGTGAAGCCTACCCCTACGAGCAGTACTTC

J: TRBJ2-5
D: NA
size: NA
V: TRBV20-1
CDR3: CSVPVETQYF
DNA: TGCAGTGTTCCCGTGGAGACCCAGTACTTC

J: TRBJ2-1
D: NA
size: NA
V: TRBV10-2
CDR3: CASMSSGLYNEQFF
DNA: TGCGCCAGCATGAGCAGCGGACTTTACAATGAGCAGTTCTTC

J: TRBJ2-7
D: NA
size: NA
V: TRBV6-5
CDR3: CASSYSIEQYF
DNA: TGTGCCAGCAGTTACTCTATCGAGCAGTACTTC

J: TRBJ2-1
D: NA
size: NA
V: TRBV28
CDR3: CASRIGGDSYNEQFF
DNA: TGTGCCAGCCGGATAGGCGGAGACTCCTACAATGAGCAGTTCTTC

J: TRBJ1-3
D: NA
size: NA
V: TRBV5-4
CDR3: CASSSGSSGNTIYF
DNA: TGTGCCAGCAGCTCAGGGTCCTCTGGAAACACCATATATTTT

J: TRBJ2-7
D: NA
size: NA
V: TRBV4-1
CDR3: CASSHPAGKAYEQYF
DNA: TGCGCCAGCAGCCACCCCGCAGGGAAAGCCTACGAGCAGTACTTC

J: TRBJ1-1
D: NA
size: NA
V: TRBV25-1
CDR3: CASNQGGAAFF
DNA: TGTGCCAGCAATCAGGGTGGGGCGGCTTTCTTT

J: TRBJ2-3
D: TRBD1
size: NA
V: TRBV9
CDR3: CASSVGPGQGIFTDTQYF
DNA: TGTGCCAGCAGCGTAGGGCCCGGACAGGGAATATTCACAGATACGCAGTATTTT

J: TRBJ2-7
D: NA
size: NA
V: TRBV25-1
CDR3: CASSRAFDRTYEQYF
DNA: TGTGCCAGCAGTAGAGCCTTCGACAGGACCTACGAGCAGTACTTC

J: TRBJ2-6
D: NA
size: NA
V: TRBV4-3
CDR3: CASSQDLGRSNVLTF
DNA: TGCGCCAGCAGCCAAGATTTGGGGAGGAGCAACGTCCTGACTTTC

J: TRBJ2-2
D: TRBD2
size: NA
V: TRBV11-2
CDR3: CASSFSGTSAPGELFF
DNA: TGTGCCAGCAGCTTCTCCGGGACTAGCGCCCCCGGGGAGCTGTTTTTT

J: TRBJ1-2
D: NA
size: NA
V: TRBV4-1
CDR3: CASSQGRDYGYTF
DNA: TGCGCCAGCAGCCAAGGCAGGGACTATGGCTACACCTTC

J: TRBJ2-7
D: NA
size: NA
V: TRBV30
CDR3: CAWSVQGGVYEQYF
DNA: TGTGCCTGGAGTGTACAAGGGGGGGTCTACGAGCAGTACTTC

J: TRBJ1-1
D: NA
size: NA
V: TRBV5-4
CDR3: CASSLIQGGDTEAFF
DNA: TGTGCCAGCAGCTTGATCCAGGGTGGGGACACTGAAGCTTTCTTT

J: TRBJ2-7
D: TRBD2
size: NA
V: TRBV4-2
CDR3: CASSRGGGVAGESPYEQYF
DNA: TGTGCCAGCAGCCGAGGGGGTGGGGTAGCGGGAGAATCCCCCTACGAGCAGTACTTC

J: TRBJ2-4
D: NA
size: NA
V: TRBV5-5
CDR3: CASSLGSREENIQYF
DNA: TGTGCCAGCAGCTTGGGGTCCAGGGAGGAGAACATTCAGTACTTC

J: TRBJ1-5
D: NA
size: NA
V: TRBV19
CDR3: CASERGGNQPQHF
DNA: TGTGCCAGTGAGAGGGGGGGTAATCAGCCCCAGCATTTT

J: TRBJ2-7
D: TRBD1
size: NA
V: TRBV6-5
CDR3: CASRLFRDRVVEQYF
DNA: TGTGCCAGCAGACTCTTCCGGGACAGGGTGGTCGAGCAGTACTTC

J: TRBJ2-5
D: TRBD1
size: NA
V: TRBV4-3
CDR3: CASSQEGTGGYETQYF
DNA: TGCGCCAGCAGCCAAGAAGGGACAGGGGGTTATGAGACCCAGTACTTC

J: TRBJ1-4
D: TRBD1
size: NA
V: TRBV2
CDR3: CASSWKGQNNEKLFF
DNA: TGTGCCAGCAGTTGGAAGGGACAGAACAATGAAAAACTGTTTTTT

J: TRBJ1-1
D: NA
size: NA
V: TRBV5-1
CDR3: CASSLGHANTEAFF
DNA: TGCGCCAGCAGCTTGGGACATGCAAACACTGAAGCTTTCTTT

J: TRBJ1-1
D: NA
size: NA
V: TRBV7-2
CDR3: CASSLEPLNTEAFF
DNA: TGTGCCAGCAGCTTAGAGCCGCTGAACACTGAAGCTTTCTTT